The source of this T cell receptor (beta chain) is a study of early T cells in non-severe SARS-CoV-2 infection. The wider study: Sequencing of unsorted whole blood was done on bulk RNA, leaving chains unpaired.

Findings and limits, study-wide: VDJdb matching skewed toward anti-spike CD8 responses, missing private and CD4 specificities.

To note about this clonotype: Its matching antigen is unknown.

Individually, cDNA molecules had unique molecular identifiers attached to them. In TCRdb, the 5' RACE reads were re-called with MiXCR into one record per CDR3 protein. This table holds about 71,000 distinct CDR3 sequences, around 15% found once. J gave up 7 bases and V 8 bases, and 18 bases lay outside the gene matches. This CDR3 comprises 17 residues. Germline CDR1 is SNHLY and CDR2 is FYNNEI. Sequenced input: whole blood. The V gene is TRBV2, the J gene TRBJ1-4, with 8 bases aligning to TRBD1. The receptor was isolated from an adult who was a healthcare worker with PCR-confirmed SARS-CoV-2 infection or an uninfected control (not recorded which). The CDR3 DNA reads as TGTGCCAGCGTCCCCGGGACAGGACGGCCCGGGAGTGAAAAACTGTTTTTT. It translates to CASVPGTGRPGSEKLFF.